The 2 T cell receptor beta chains below come from one sample, sequenced in a study of molecular identifiers for immune sequencing clone quantification. A single record per CDR3 protein comes from TCRdb applying MiXCR to the PCR reads. Of tens of thousands of distinct CDR3 sequences listed, more than 20% are singletons. Source material: naive CD8+ T cells from blood, with Jurkat cell RNA spiked in. The subset was: FACS-sorted CD8+CD4-CCR7+CD45RA+ naive T cells. Source of these receptors: a human donor in good health. Some libraries in this study had Jurkat cell RNA spiked in.

A word on this clonotype: A much larger clone differs from this one at a single base, so this may be a read error. This CDR3 is missing its conserved last phenylalanine or tryptophan, likely due to a read error. The CDR3 DNA follows: TGTGCCAGCAGCGCGGGACAGCCTAAAGCTTTCCTT. Translated, it gives CASSAGQPKAFL. This sequence joins TRBV7-9 and TRBJ1-1; 7 bases are shared with TRBD1. CDR3 length equals 12 residues. From germline, CDR1 is SEHNR and CDR2 FQNEAQ (reference sequence). Trimming took 5 bases from V and 9 from J; bases not matched to a gene: 6.

Concerning this clonotype itself: Given a much more abundant clone one base away, this may be a read error. The chain joins TRBV13 to TRBJ2-2; D may be TRBD2 (6 bases). Germline V lookup: CDR1 PRHDT, CDR2 FYEKMQ (reference sequence). This CDR3 is built from 12 residues. Trimming removed 6 bases from V and 6 bases from J, with 8 bases in between. As DNA, the CDR3 is TGTGCCAGCAGTGTAGCGGCCGGGGAGCTGTTTTTT. Its protein product is CASSVAAGELFF.